The T cell receptor beta chain under discussion was sequenced for a study of cytomegalovirus exposure and HLA in healthy donors. Study-level results: Most TCR sequences were seen very rarely across donors, but some public TCRs occurred in many.

From the 120-subject validation cohort, which was separate from the roughly 610-subject first cohort, the donors were drawn. Details on this clone: Its antigen remains unidentified.

Germline V gene data show CDR1 as SGHRS and CDR2 as YFSETQ. Trimming removed 6 bases at V and 4 bases at J, with 6 bases between. This CDR3 spans 11 amino acids. Profiling relied on immunoSEQ multiplex PCR, and the TCRdb table lists in-frame clones only, not all of them. The data show some 80,000 clones, 96% seen once. The clonotype comes from a woman between 18 and 29 years old in good health and CMV-seronegative. The V gene is TRBV5-1, the J gene TRBJ2-3; D is unresolved. Sequencing was done on a sample of PBMCs. CDR3 sequence reads: CASTFADTQYF. DNA for the CDR3: TGCGCCAGCACTTTTGCAGATACGCAGTATTTT.